These T cell receptor beta chains were read from a single sample in a study of T cell changes during pregnancy in multiple sclerosis. TCRdb keeps only in-frame clones here, not all; method: immunoSEQ multiplex PCR. The sample holds about 41,000 clones, roughly 90% seen once. This specimen was CD8+ T cells from peripheral blood mononuclear cells, taken in the third trimester of pregnancy. These receptors all come from a female donor with multiple sclerosis, enrolled in a pregnancy study. Each CDR3 is given with its conserved first and last residue. Fields, in order: D gene, J gene, V gene, clone size, CDR3 protein, CDR3 DNA. A D gene is named only where the DNA matches it firmly. Rows give clone size only sometimes, using once, few, many, or a class for an expanded clone.

NA	TRBJ1-1	TRBV9	NA	CASSVLNRVNTEAFF	TGTGCCAGCAGCGTACTGAACCGGGTGAACACTGAAGCTTTCTTT
TRBD1	TRBJ2-7	TRBV28	NA	CASSFSQGAYEQYF	TGTGCCAGCAGTTTCTCACAGGGGGCATACGAGCAGTACTTC
NA	TRBJ1-2	TRBV4-3	once	CASSQDPAGLGYTF	TGCGCCAGCAGCCAAGATCCTGCGGGTTTGGGCTACACCTTC
NA	TRBJ1-6	TRBV14	NA	CASSQEGGYGSPLHF	TGTGCCAGCAGCCAAGAAGGGGGTTATGGTTCACCCCTCCACTTT
TRBD1	TRBJ1-1	TRBV19	NA	CASSITGVAEAFF	TGTGCCAGTAGTATTACAGGGGTGGCTGAAGCTTTCTTT
TRBD2	TRBJ2-1	TRBV28	NA	CASSWGTSGRLEQFF	TGTGCCAGCAGTTGGGGGACTAGCGGGAGATTGGAGCAGTTCTTC
TRBD2	TRBJ2-7	TRBV11-2	NA	CASSLFPSGGASYEQYF	TGTGCCAGCAGCTTATTTCCCAGCGGGGGGGCCTCCTACGAGCAGTACTTC
TRBD1	TRBJ2-7	TRBV5-6	once	CASTTGTGIPYEQYF	TGTGCCAGCACGACGGGGACAGGGATCCCCTACGAGCAGTACTTC
NA	TRBJ1-1	TRBV27	NA	CASSTAGANTEAFF	TGTGCCAGCAGTACCGCGGGGGCGAACACTGAAGCTTTCTTT
TRBD2	TRBJ2-1	TRBV27	once	CASSLISSGHNEQFF	TGTGCCAGCAGTTTAATCTCTAGCGGACACAATGAGCAGTTCTTC
NA	TRBJ2-1	TRBV5-6	NA	CASSLGGYNEQFF	TGTGCCAGCAGCTTGGGCGGTTACAATGAGCAGTTCTTC
TRBD1	TRBJ2-7	TRBV27	NA	CASSVAIGDRSYEQYF	TGTGCCAGCAGTGTTGCCATTGGGGACAGATCCTACGAGCAGTACTTC